This TCR beta chain was documented in a study of T-cell memory formation after mild COVID-19. Study context: Each donor largely had its own TCR clusters. Study observations and caveats: Mainly CM and EM harbored the contracting CD4+ clones; mainly EMRA harbored the CD8+ ones.

As for this clonotype: Its antigen is unidentified.

Barcoded TCR alpha and TCR beta cDNA libraries with UMIs came from 5'RACE using constant-segment primers. TCRdb passed the 5' RACE reads through MiXCR, listing each CDR3 protein once. This sample has a few hundred thousand distinct CDR3 sequences, with about 20% found just once. This CDR3 contains 14 residues. The germline gives CDR1 GTSNPN, CDR2 SVGIG (reference sequence). V lost 5 bases, J lost 4 bases, and 18 bases lay in between. The TCR originated in an adult woman who had mild COVID-19 (a few samples of this study predate the infection). Cell type and time point are not known. The chain couples TRBV30 to TRBJ2-7; the D gene is possibly TRBD1 (7 bases). The sample comprised PBMCs or a T cell subset sorted from them (not recorded which). The chain's CDR3 is CAWGYVPGGYEQYF. The CDR3 DNA reads as TGTGCCTGGGGGTACGTACCAGGGGGGTACGAGCAGTACTTC.